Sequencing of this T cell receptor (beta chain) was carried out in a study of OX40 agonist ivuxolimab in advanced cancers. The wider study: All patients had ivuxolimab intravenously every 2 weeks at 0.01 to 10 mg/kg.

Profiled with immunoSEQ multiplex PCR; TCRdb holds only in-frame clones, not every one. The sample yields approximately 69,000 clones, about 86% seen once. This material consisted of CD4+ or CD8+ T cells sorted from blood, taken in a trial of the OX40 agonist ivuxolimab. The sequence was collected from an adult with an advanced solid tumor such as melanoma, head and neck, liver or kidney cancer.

DNA for the CDR3: TGTGCCAGCGGGCGGGGACTACCGGCGGAGACCCAGTACTTC. Amino acid sequence: CASGRGLPAETQYF. The chain carries TRBV27 and TRBJ2-5, with 7 nucleotides matching TRBD2. The CDR3 extends over 14 amino acids. V shed 8 bases and J 5 bases; nucleotides not matched to a gene: 11. Germline loops: CDR1 MNHEY, CDR2 SMNVEV (reference sequence).